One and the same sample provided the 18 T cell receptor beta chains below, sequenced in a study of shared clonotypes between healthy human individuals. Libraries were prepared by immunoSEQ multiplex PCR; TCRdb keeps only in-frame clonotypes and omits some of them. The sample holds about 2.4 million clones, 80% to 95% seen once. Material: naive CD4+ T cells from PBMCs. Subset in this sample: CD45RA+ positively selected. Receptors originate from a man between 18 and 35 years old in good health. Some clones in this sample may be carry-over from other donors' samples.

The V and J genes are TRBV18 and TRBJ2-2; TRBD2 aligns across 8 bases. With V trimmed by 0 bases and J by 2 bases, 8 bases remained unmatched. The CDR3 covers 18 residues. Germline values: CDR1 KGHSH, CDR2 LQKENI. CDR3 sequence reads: CASSPPLAGYTNTGELFF. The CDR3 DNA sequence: TGTGCCAGCTCACCACCGCTAGCGGGCTATACTAACACCGGGGAGCTGTTTTTT.

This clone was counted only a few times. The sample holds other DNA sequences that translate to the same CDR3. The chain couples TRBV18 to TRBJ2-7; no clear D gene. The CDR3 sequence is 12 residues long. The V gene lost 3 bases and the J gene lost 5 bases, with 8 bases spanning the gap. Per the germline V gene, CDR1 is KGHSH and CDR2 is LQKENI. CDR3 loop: CASSPRLDEQYF. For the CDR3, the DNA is TGTGCCAGCTCACCGCGCTTGGACGAGCAGTACTTC.

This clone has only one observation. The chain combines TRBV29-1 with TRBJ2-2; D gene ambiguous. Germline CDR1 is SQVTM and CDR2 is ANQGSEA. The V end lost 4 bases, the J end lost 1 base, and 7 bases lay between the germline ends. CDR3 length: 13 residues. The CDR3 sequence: CSVGLKNTGELFF. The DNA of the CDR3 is TGCAGCGTTGGCCTTAAGAACACCGGGGAGCTGTTTTTT.

The CDR3 loop reads CASSLSSSGTTDTQYF. Written as DNA, the CDR3 is TGTGCCAGCAGCTTAAGTAGTAGCGGTACCACAGATACGCAGTATTTT. V usage is TRBV7-9 and J usage is TRBJ2-3; perhaps TRBD2 as D (6 bases). The CDR3 loop spans 16 amino acids. Trimming stripped 2 bases from V and 2 bases from J, with 14 bases between. Per the germline V gene, CDR1 is SEHNR and CDR2 is FQNEAQ (reference sequence).

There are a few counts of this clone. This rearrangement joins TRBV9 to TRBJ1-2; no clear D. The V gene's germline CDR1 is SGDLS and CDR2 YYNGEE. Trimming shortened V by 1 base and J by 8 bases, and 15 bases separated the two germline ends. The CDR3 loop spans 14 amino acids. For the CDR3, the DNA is TGTGCCAGCAGCGTATCGTCCGGGAGGGCAGGCTACACCTTC. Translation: CASSVSSGRAGYTF.

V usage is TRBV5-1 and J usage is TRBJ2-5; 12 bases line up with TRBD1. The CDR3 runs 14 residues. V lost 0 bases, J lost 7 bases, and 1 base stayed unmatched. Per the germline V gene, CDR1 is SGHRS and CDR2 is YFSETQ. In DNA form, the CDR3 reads TGCGCCAGCAGCTTGGGGGACAGGGGGCTGACCCAGTACTTC. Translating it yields CASSLGDRGLTQYF.

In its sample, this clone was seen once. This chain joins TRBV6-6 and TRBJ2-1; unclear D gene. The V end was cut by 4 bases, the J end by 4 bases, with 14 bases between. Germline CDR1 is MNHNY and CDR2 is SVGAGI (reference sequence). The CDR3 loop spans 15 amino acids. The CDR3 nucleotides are TGTGCCAGCAGTTTATACTACACCAAATACAATGAGCAGTTCTTC. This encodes CASSLYYTKYNEQFF.

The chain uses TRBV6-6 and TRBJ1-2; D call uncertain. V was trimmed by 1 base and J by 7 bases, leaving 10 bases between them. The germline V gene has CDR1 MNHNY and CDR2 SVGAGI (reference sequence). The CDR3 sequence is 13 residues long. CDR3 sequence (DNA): TGTGCCAGCAGTTACTTCCGGACGAGTGGCTACACCTTC. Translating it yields CASSYFRTSGYTF.

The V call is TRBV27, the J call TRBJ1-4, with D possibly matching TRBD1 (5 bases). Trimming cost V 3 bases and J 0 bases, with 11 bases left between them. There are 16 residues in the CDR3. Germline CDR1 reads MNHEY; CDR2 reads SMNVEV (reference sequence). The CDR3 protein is CASSLLGAATNEKLFF. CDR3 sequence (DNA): TGTGCCAGCAGTTTGCTAGGGGCTGCAACTAATGAAAAACTGTTTTTT.

The CDR3 here is CASSQVPNYGYTF. Here the CDR3 DNA reads TGTGCCAGCAGCCAAGTACCTAACTATGGCTACACCTTC. The chain links TRBV14 to TRBJ1-2; D unclear. Germline CDR1 reads SGHDN; CDR2 reads FVKESK. This CDR3 comprises 13 residues. Deletions cut 1 base from V and 0 bases from J, with 3 bases between.

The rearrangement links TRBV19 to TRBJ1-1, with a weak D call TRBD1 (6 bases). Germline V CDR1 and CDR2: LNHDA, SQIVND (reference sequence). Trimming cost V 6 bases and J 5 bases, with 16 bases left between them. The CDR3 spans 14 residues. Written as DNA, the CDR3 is TGTGCCAGTAGCTTTACTCAGGGGATGACTGAAGCTTTCTTT. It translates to CASSFTQGMTEAFF.

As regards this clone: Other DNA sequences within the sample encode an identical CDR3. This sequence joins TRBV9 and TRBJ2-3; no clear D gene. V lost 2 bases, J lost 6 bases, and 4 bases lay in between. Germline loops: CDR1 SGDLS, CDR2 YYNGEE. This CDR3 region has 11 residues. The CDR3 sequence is CASSVGDTQYF. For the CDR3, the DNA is TGTGCCAGCAGCGTCGGCGATACGCAGTATTTT.

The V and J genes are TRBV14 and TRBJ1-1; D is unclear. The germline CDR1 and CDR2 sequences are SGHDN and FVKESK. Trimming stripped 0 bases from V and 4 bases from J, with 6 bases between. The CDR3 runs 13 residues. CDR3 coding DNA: TGTGCCAGCAGCCAAGAGAGGAGCACTGAAGCTTTCTTT. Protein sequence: CASSQERSTEAFF.

The CDR3 DNA reads as TGTGCCAGCAGTTACCGGGCGGCCCAGGGTGAGCAGTTCTTC. Its translation: CASSYRAAQGEQFF. This chain uses TRBV6-5 with TRBJ2-1; maybe TRBD1 (5 bases). Between the trimmed V and J ends, which lost 2 bases and 9 bases, there was a span of 14 bases. The CDR3 totals 14 residues. Germline V lookup: CDR1 MNHEY, CDR2 SVGAGI.

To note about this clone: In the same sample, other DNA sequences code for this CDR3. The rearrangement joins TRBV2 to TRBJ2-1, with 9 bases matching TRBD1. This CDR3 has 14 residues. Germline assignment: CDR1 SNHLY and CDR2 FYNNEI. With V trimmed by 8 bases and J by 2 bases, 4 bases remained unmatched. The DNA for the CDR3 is TGTGCCAGCGGTGGACAGGGGCCCTACAATGAGCAGTTCTTC. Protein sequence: CASGGQGPYNEQFF.

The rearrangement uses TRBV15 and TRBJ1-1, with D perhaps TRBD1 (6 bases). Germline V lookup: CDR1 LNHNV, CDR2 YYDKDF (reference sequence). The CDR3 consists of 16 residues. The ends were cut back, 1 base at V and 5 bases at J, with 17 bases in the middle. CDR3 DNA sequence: TGTGCCACCAGCAGAGGACAGACTCTCAGGGGAACTGAAGCTTTCTTT. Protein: CATSRGQTLRGTEAFF.

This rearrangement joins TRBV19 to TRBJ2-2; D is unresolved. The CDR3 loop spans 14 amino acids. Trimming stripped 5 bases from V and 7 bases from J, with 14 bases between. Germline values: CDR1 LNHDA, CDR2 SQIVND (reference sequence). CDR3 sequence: CASSPRRTSGELFF. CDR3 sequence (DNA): TGTGCCAGTAGTCCCCGACGGACGAGCGGGGAGCTGTTTTTT.

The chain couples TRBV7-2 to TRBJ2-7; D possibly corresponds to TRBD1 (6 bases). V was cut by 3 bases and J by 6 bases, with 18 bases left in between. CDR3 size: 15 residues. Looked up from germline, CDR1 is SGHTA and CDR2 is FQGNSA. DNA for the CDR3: TGTGCCAGCAGCTTGAGGCCCAGGGGCTCTGGCGAGCAGTACTTC. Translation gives CASSLRPRGSGEQYF.